The 17 T cell receptor beta chains below were found in one sample sequenced in a study of T cells after yellow fever vaccination. In TCRdb, the 5' RACE reads were re-called with MiXCR into one record per CDR3 protein. The sample consists of some 300,000 distinct CDR3 sequences, 8.5% to 10% of them appearing once. Specimen: CD4+ T cells sorted from PBMCs, collected 5 days after the yellow fever booster vaccination. These receptor sequences come from a man aged 18 to 30 who received the YFV17D yellow fever vaccine.

This clonotype has at least ten counts. V and J are TRBV5-1 and TRBJ1-4; D may be TRBD1 (5 bases). Germline loops: CDR1 SGHRS, CDR2 YFSETQ. The V gene lost 0 bases and the J gene lost 5 bases, with 8 bases spanning the gap. The CDR3 contains 14 residues. The DNA of the CDR3 is TGCGCCAGCAGCTTGGAGGGGATGAATGAAAAACTGTTTTTT. The encoded protein is CASSLEGMNEKLFF.

This clonotype was seen more than once but under ten times. The rearrangement links TRBV19 to TRBJ1-2; D is unclear. Per germline, CDR1 LNHDA and CDR2 SQIVND (reference sequence). The CDR3 runs to 13 residues. Between the trimmed V and J ends, which lost 2 bases and 4 bases, there was a span of 8 bases. The CDR3: CASSIRLSYGYTF. The CDR3 DNA reads as TGTGCCAGTAGTATACGACTGAGCTATGGCTACACCTTC.

This clonotype was detected many times. For the CDR3, the DNA is TGTGCCAGCAGCTTACTAGCGGGGGCGTTCACCGGGGAGCTGTTTTTT. It is translated as CASSLLAGAFTGELFF. The chain uses TRBV11-2 and TRBJ2-2, with 10 bases lining up with TRBD2. The CDR3 totals 16 residues. CDR1 SGHAT and CDR2 FQNNGV come from the germline V gene. V lost 2 bases and J lost 4; bases outside the gene matches: 4.

The V gene is TRBV4-3, the J gene TRBJ1-2, with 11 bases fitting TRBD1. The V gene's germline CDR1 is LGHNA and CDR2 YSLEER. CDR3 length: 15 amino acids. The V gene end was trimmed by 5 bases and the J gene end by 5 bases; junction bases not matched to a gene: 7. Written as DNA, the CDR3 is TGCGCCAGCAGCGGAAGGACAGGGGGCGGGTATGGCTACACCTTC. Translating gives CASSGRTGGGYGYTF.

This clonotype showed up just a few times. The chain couples TRBV6-5 to TRBJ1-6, with unresolved D. The CDR3 is 14 amino acids. V was trimmed by 6 bases and J by 2 bases, leaving 8 bases between them. CDR1 and CDR2 (germline): MNHEY, SVGAGI. In nucleotides, the CDR3 is TGTGCCAGCAGCCCTCTCCCCTATAATTCACCCCTCCACTTT. Protein: CASSPLPYNSPLHF.

This chain links TRBV6-1 with TRBJ1-5, with a tentative D call TRBD1 (5 bases). CDR1 is MNHNS, CDR2 SASEGT, per germline. V lost 5 bases and J lost 2, with 13 bases in between. The CDR3 has 15 residues. In nucleotides, the CDR3 is TGTGCCAGCAGTCAAAGTCCGGGGCGCAATCAGCCCCAGCATTTT. Protein sequence: CASSQSPGRNQPQHF.

This clonotype was detected ten times or more. The chain is built from TRBV7-2 and TRBJ1-5; 8 bases line up with TRBD1. With 1 base clipped from V and 6 bases from J, the junction kept 11 bases outside the gene matches. CDR3 length: 17 amino acids. The germline V gene has CDR1 SGHTA and CDR2 FQGNSA. CDR3 sequence: CASSLVPGTGSGQPQHF. CDR3 coding DNA: TGTGCCAGCAGCTTAGTTCCAGGGACAGGTAGCGGTCAGCCCCAGCATTTT.

This clonotype was picked up a small number of times. The rearrangement uses TRBV7-9 and TRBJ2-5; 9 bases are a match to TRBD1. V gave up 3 bases and J gave up 1 base; unmatched junction bases: 3. CDR1 and CDR2 (germline): SEHNR, FQNEAQ (reference sequence). CDR3 length: 15 amino acids. The CDR3: CASSLTGGSQETQYF. The DNA of the CDR3 is TGTGCCAGCAGCTTGACAGGGGGGTCCCAAGAGACCCAGTACTTC.

The V gene is TRBV11-3, the J gene TRBJ2-2; TRBD2 aligns across 9 bases. The length of the CDR3 is 16 residues. V lost 4 bases, J lost 7 bases, and 10 bases stayed unmatched. Per the germline V gene, CDR1 is SGHNT and CDR2 is YENEEA. In DNA form, the CDR3 reads TGTGCCAGCAGCTCCGGTGGCGGGGGGGCCGACGGGGAGCTGTTTTTT. Protein: CASSSGGGGADGELFF.

The CDR3 loop reads CASRRGGASPYEQYF. In DNA form, the CDR3 reads TGTGCCAGTAGGCGAGGGGGCGCGTCTCCATACGAGCAGTACTTC. V gene TRBV19 combines with J gene TRBJ2-7; TRBD1 matches 7 bases. CDR3 size: 15 residues. Trimming took 6 bases from V and 4 from J; bases not matched to a gene: 12. CDR1 is LNHDA and CDR2 is SQIVND in the germline V gene (reference sequence). Looking up the rest from reference TRBV19 and TRBJ2-7 gives the full variable domain: DGGITQSPKYLFRKEGQNVTLSCEQNLNHDAMYWYRQDPGQGLRLIYYSQIVNDFQKGDIAEGYSVSREKKESFPLTVTSAQKNPTAFYLCASRRGGASPYEQYFGPGTRLTVT.

This clonotype has only a few counts. The genes are TRBV2 and TRBJ2-3; 9 nucleotides line up with TRBD1. This CDR3 region has 13 residues. Trimming at V came to 10 bases and at J to 3 bases, leaving 5 bases not matched to a gene. Germline V gives CDR1 SNHLY, CDR2 FYNNEI. The CDR3 is CATTTGGTDTQYF. The DNA of the CDR3 is TGTGCCACTACGACAGGGGGAACAGATACGCAGTATTTT.

This clonotype was detected many times. The chain joins TRBV10-3 to TRBJ2-1; either TRBD1 or TRBD2 may supply D (5 bases each). V lost 7 bases, J lost 6 bases, and 19 bases lay in between. The CDR3 covers 15 residues. CDR1 and CDR2 (germline): ENHRY, SYGVKD. The CDR3 DNA reads as TGTGCCATCACCGAGGGGTCGGACTCTCTCAATGAGCAGTTCTTC. Translating it yields CAITEGSDSLNEQFF.

The chain combines TRBV4-2 with TRBJ2-6; D is possibly TRBD1 (5 bases). The CDR3 is 13 residues long. V lost 3 bases and J lost 5, with 5 bases in between. Per germline, CDR1 LGHNA and CDR2 YNFKEQ. The CDR3 region is CASSQDRANVLTF. The CDR3 bases are TGTGCCAGCAGCCAGGACAGGGCCAACGTCCTGACTTTC.

The chain carries TRBV11-2 and TRBJ2-3, with 8 bases matching TRBD2. The CDR3 totals 14 residues. The V segment lost 0 bases and the J segment 9 bases; nucleotides outside the gene matches: 5. The germline CDR1 and CDR2 sequences are SGHAT and FQNNGV. CDR3 region: CASSLERGAPTQYF. The CDR3 nucleotides read TGTGCCAGCAGCTTAGAGCGGGGGGCCCCAACGCAGTATTTT.

CDR3 DNA sequence: TGTGCCAGCAGTTACAGGAGCCCGGAGACCCAGTACTTC. Translating it yields CASSYRSPETQYF. The chain is built from TRBV6-2 or TRBV6-3 and TRBJ2-5; no firm D call. V dropped 2 bases and J dropped 5 bases, with 9 bases sitting between them. The length of the CDR3 is 13 residues. From germline, CDR1 is MNHEY and CDR2 SVGEGT.

The chain uses TRBV30 and TRBJ2-5, with TRBD1 matching over 9 bases. The CDR3 length is 16 residues. V dropped 2 bases and J dropped 5; count of bases not matched to a gene: 12. Germline-derived CDR1 and CDR2 are GTSNPN and SVGIG (reference sequence). CDR3: CAWSQTGTGPRETQYF. CDR3 in DNA: TGTGCCTGGAGTCAAACCGGGACAGGGCCTAGGGAGACCCAGTACTTC.

This chain joins TRBV2 and TRBJ1-5; tentatively, D is TRBD1 (6 bases). The CDR3 is 14 residues long. Germline V gene data show CDR1 as SNHLY and CDR2 as FYNNEI. The ends were cut back, 9 bases at V and 3 bases at J, with 15 bases in the middle. As DNA, the CDR3 is TGTGCCAGTACCACAGGGTTAAACAATCAGCCCCAGCATTTT. The encoded protein is CASTTGLNNQPQHF.